The TCR beta chain under discussion was sequenced for a study of CD8+CD57+ T cells in acquired aplastic anemia. In the study overall: Sorted CD4+ and CD8+ cells yielded roughly 3.1 ug of DNA on average.

Template material for TCR beta VDJ and CDR3 profiling consisted of genomic DNA. From the reads, TCRdb called clonotypes with MiXCR, one entry per CDR3 protein. The sample lists about 160,000 distinct CDR3 sequences; around 40% were seen once. J gave up 6 bases and V 4 bases, and 10 bases lay outside the gene matches. The CDR3 sequence is 16 residues long. Germline V gene sequence: CDR1 SEHNR, CDR2 FQNEAQ (reference sequence). There are many counts of this clonotype. Its cognate antigen is unknown. Study-wide results and limits: Simpson's diversity of CD8+ cells was not significantly different in patients compared with controls.

This rearrangement joins TRBV7-9 to TRBJ1-4; 8 bases agree with TRBD1. Material: sorted CD4+, CD8+, or CD8+CD57+ T cells (not recorded which) from PBMCs. The sequence was obtained from a human donor in good health. The CDR3 sequence: CASSSRPTGAYEKLFF. CDR3 DNA: TGTGCCAGCAGCTCGAGGCCGACAGGGGCTTATGAAAAACTGTTTTTT.